Listed below are T cell receptor beta chains from one sample, sequenced in a study of beta chain features in type 1 diabetes. Produced via immunoSEQ multiplex PCR; TCRdb's table is partial and in-frame only. Of under 250,000 clones listed, 12% to 15% are singletons. Sample: naive CD4+ T cells from blood. Receptors were obtained from a woman in her 40s in good health. Both conserved end residues are part of each CDR3. Each record gives: D gene, clone size, V gene, J gene, CDR3 protein, CDR3 DNA. A D gene is named only where the DNA matches it firmly. Clone size appears in some rows only: once, few, many, or a class for an expanded clone.

.	.	TRBV19	TRBJ2-7	CASSIGEAYEQYF	TGTGCCAGTAGTATAGGCGAGGCCTACGAGCAGTACTTC
.	few	TRBV5-6	TRBJ1-2	CASSLGRGPYGYTF	TGTGCCAGCAGCTTGGGCAGGGGCCCGTATGGCTACACCTTC
TRBD1	.	TRBV5-1	TRBJ2-7	CASRRDRAYEQYF	TGCGCCAGCAGACGGGACAGGGCCTACGAGCAGTACTTC
.	few	TRBV7-9	TRBJ1-1	CASSLGTVNTEAFF	TGTGCCAGCAGCTTAGGCACAGTGAACACTGAAGCTTTCTTT
.	few	TRBV5-6	TRBJ1-2	CASSLPGPSYGYTF	TGTGCCAGCAGCTTGCCAGGGCCCTCCTATGGCTACACCTTC
TRBD2	few	TRBV7-2	TRBJ2-1	CASSLWRGGNEQFF	TGTGCCAGCAGCTTGTGGCGGGGGGGGAATGAGCAGTTCTTC
.	.	TRBV4-3	TRBJ1-2	CASSLGGTPESLLYGYTF	TGCGCCAGCAGCCTGGGCGGGACCCCAGAATCCCTTCTCTATGGCTACACCTTC
TRBD2	.	TRBV9	TRBJ2-2	CASSVGLAGASNTGELFF	TGTGCCAGCAGCGTAGGTCTAGCGGGGGCCTCGAACACCGGGGAGCTGTTTTTT
.	few	TRBV9	TRBJ2-3	CASSVELEWASTDTQYF	TGTGCCAGCAGCGTAGAACTAGAGTGGGCAAGCACAGATACGCAGTATTTT
.	few	TRBV19	TRBJ2-6	CASSIQTRNSGANVLTF	TGTGCCAGTAGTATTCAGACGCGGAACTCTGGGGCCAACGTCCTGACTTTC
TRBD2	few	TRBV2	TRBJ2-1	CASSEALLGGYNEQFF	TGTGCCAGCAGTGAAGCGCTACTGGGGGGGTACAATGAGCAGTTCTTC
.	.	TRBV5-1	TRBJ1-1	CASSLRRQNTEAFF	TGCGCCAGCAGCTTGAGGCGGCAGAACACTGAAGCTTTCTTT
.	many	TRBV29-1	TRBJ2-5	CSVDPIETQYF	TGCAGCGTTGATCCCATAGAGACCCAGTACTTC
.	.	TRBV5-1	TRBJ2-1	CASSYIYNEQFF	TGCGCCAGCAGCTATATCTACAATGAGCAGTTCTTC
.	.	TRBV5-1	TRBJ2-5	CASDPGGTPTQETQYF	TGCGCCAGCGACCCAGGAGGGACCCCGACACAAGAGACCCAGTACTTC
TRBD1	.	TRBV27	TRBJ1-2	CASSRTGAGYGYTF	TGTGCCAGCAGCCGGACAGGGGCGGGCTATGGCTACACCTTC